This TCR beta chain was recorded in a study of shared clonotypes between healthy human individuals (dated by TCRdb to 2018 to 2020). Some background on the complete study: The cohort included three men and two women between 18 and 49 years of age. To estimate repertoire size and how much clonotypes are shared between individuals, the study performed deep sequencing of blood TCR repertoires from a few healthy adults. Each donor's leukapheresis produced roughly between roughly 0.94 and 9.5 billion PBMCs. Libraries were prepared and TCR repertoires were sequenced by different laboratories using diverse techniques, in order to increase sequencing depth and limit assay-specific biases. Summary of the overall study and its limitations: Sampling was restricted to blood, and TCR repertoires in tissue are likely to differ from TCR repertoires in blood. Because the study included a small number of donors, the genetic and exposure-history diversity represented was limited. Based on pairwise subsampling, the degree of clonotype sharing among donors was expected to be affected by sequencing depth.

Donors were healthy HIV-negative adults with no recently reported acute infections or vaccinations. All donors were Caucasian adults living in Nashville, Tennessee, USA. For unsorted samples, tens of millions of PBMCs were counted, and genomic DNA was extracted using the QIAamp DNA Blood Mini kit. After blood collection by leukapheresis, PBMCs were isolated using Ficoll-Histopaque density gradient centrifugation and then cryopreserved in the vapor phase of liquid nitrogen. As to this clone: Its antigen is still unknown. Base qualities are not provided; no much larger clone lies one nucleotide away.

Using the deep immunoSEQ assay, TCR CDR3 regions were amplified from genomic DNA by multiplex PCR. Genomic DNA extracted from each cell subset was distributed evenly over all wells of several immunoSEQ 96-well plates, and each plate served as one replicate. For unsorted PBMC, about 270 ng of genomic DNA, equivalent to around 30,000 T cell genomes, went into each replicate PCR. Genomic DNA from unsorted PBMC was sequenced over ten immunoSEQ deep assay plates. The purified libraries were quantified using a Qubit 3.0 fluorometer, sized with a Bioanalyzer 2100, and then quantified again using the KAPA Library Quantification kit. Every immunoSEQ 96-well plate was sequenced on a dedicated single-read 150-cycle Illumina NextSeq 550 flow cell. Turning to the authors' computational methods: Because the immunoSEQ output included only junctional sequences and no quality scores, the filtering could not be the same as the filtering used for full-length reads. Sequences were annotated with PyIR, a Python wrapper for IgBLAST v1.9, using IMGT germline references to assign V/J genes and CDR3. Any read was removed if the V/J assignment was weak (E-value above 1e-6), the CDR3 was missing, or the read contained stop codons, out-of-frame junctions, or ambiguous translated residues. V3J clonotypes were defined by identical inferred V gene, J gene, and CDR3 amino acid sequence. Percentage overlap between repertoires was computed as shared unique clonotypes divided by the size of the smaller repertoire. RTK rarefaction, the Chao1 estimator, and Recon v2.1 estimates of unobserved clonotypes were used to assess repertoire richness. TCRdb provides this immuneACCESS table in a form limited to in-frame rearrangements. Some clones are lacking; in checked studies, under half of them reflect an unresolved V gene, and why the rest are absent is not known. V and J calls and clone size are those listed in that table; D and trimming were worked out from the DNA. This sample gives hundreds of thousands of clones in total; around 79% of them show up just once. The ten biggest clones cover approximately 13% of the sample.

V drops 0 bases and J drops 6 bases, leaving 12 bases in between. The CDR3 covers 15 residues, taking in both the cysteine and the phenylalanine. Only the CDR3 DNA stays, 45 bases, in frame from base 1. CDR1 LGHNA and CDR2 YNFKEQ are derived from the germline V gene. The rearranged segments are TRBV4-2 and TRBJ2-1; the D gene is unclear. Material: PBMCs. This TCR was sampled from a woman aged 40 to 55 in good health. Some clones in this sample may be carry-over from other donors' samples. The CDR3 reads CASSQDWQALNEQFF. The bases are TGTGCCAGCAGCCAAGATTGGCAGGCCCTCAATGAGCAGTTCTTC.